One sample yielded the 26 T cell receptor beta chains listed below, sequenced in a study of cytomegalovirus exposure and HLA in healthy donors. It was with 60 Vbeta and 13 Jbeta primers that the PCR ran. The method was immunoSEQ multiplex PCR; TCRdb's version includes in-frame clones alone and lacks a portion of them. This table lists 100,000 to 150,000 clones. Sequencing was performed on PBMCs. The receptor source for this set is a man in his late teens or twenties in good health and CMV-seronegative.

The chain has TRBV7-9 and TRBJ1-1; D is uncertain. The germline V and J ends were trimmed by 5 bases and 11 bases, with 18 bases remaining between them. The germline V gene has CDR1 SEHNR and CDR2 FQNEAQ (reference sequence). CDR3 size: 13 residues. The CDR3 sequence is CASSLGGLGWAFF. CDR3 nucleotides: TGTGCCAGCAGCCTGGGCGGGTTAGGCTGGGCTTTCTTT.

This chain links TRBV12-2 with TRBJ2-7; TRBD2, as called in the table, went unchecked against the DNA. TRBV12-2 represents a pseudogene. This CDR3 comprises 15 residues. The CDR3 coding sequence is TGTGCAAGTCGCTTACTGGGACTAGCGGTATACGAGCAGTACTTC. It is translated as CASRLLGLAVYEQYF.

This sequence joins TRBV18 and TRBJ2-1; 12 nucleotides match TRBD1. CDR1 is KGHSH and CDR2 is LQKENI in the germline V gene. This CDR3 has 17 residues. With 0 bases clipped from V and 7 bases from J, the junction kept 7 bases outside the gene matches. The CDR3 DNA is TGTGCCAGCTCACCACCTGGGGACAGGGGGCCTTCAAATGAGCAGTTCTTC. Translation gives CASSPPGDRGPSNEQFF.

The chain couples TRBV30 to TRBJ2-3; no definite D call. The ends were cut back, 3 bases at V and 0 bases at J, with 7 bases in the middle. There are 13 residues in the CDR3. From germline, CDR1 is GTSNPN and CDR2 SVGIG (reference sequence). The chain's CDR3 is CAWRAPSTDTQYF. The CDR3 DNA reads TGTGCCTGGAGGGCTCCCAGCACAGATACGCAGTATTTT.

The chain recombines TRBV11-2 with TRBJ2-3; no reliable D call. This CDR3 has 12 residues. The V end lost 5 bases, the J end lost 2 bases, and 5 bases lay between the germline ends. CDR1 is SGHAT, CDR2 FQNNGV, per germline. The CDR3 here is CASSQATDTQYF. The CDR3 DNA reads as TGTGCCAGCAGCCAAGCCACAGATACGCAGTATTTT.

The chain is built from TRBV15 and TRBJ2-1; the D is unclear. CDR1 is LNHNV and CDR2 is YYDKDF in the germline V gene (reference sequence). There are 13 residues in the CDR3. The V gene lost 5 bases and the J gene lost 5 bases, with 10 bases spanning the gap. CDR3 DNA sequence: TGTGCCACCAGCGGAACCCAGGACAATGAGCAGTTCTTC. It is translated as CATSGTQDNEQFF.

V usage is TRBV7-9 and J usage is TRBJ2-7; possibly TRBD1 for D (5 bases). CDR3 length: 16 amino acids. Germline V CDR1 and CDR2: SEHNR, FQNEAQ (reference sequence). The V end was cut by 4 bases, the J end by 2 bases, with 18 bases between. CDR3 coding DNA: TGTGCCAGCAGCTCAAGAAGGGGTCCGCTCCCCTACGAGCAGTACTTC. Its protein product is CASSSRRGPLPYEQYF.

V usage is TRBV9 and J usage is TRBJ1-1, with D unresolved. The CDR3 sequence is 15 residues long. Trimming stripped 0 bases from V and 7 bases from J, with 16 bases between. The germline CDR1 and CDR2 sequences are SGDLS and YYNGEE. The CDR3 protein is CASSVGTAGIGEAFF. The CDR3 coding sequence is TGTGCCAGCAGCGTAGGAACAGCTGGAATCGGTGAAGCTTTCTTT. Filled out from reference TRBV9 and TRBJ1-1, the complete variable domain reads DSGVTQTPKHLITATGQRVTLRCSPRSGDLSVYWYQQSLDQGLQFLIQYYNGEERAKGNILERFSAQQFPDLHSELNLSSLELGDSALYFCASSVGTAGIGEAFFGQGTRLTVV.

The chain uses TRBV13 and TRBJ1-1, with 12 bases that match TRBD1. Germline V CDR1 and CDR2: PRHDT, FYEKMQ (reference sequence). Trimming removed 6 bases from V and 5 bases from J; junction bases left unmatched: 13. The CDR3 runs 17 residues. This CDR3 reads CASSSTRDRGLVTEAFF. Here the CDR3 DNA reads TGTGCCAGCAGTTCAACCCGGGACAGGGGGCTCGTAACTGAAGCTTTCTTT. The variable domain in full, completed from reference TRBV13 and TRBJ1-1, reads AAGVIQSPRHLIKEKRETATLKCYPIPRHDTVYWYQQGPGQDPQFLISFYEKMQSDKGSIPDRFSAQQFSDYHSELNMSSLELGDSALYFCASSSTRDRGLVTEAFFGQGTRLTVV.

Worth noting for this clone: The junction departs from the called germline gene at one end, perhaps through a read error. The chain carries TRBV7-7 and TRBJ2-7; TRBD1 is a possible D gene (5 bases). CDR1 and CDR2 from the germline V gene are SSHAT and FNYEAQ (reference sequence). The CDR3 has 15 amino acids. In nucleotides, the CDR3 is TGTGCTAGCAGCCCTGGGCAGGGTACTACCTACGAGCAGTACTTC. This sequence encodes CASSPGQGTTYEQYF.

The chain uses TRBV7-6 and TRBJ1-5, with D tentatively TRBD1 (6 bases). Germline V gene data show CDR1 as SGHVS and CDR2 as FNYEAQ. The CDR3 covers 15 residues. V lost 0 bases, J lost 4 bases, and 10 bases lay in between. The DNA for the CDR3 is TGTGCCAGCAGCTTAGCACAGGGCTCAAATCAGCCCCAGCATTTT. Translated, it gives CASSLAQGSNQPQHF.

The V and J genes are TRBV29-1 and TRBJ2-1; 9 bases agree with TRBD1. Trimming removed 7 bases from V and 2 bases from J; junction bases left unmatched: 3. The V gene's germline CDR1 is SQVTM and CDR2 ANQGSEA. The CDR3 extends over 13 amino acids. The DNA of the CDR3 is TGCAGCGGGGGACAGGGTACCTACAATGAGCAGTTCTTC. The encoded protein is CSGGQGTYNEQFF.

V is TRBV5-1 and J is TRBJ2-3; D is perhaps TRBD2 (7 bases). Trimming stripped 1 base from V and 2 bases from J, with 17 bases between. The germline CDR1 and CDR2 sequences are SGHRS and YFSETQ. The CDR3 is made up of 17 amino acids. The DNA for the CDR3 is TGCGCCAGCAGCTTGCCACCCGCGGGGGCCCACACAGATACGCAGTATTTT. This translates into CASSLPPAGAHTDTQYF.

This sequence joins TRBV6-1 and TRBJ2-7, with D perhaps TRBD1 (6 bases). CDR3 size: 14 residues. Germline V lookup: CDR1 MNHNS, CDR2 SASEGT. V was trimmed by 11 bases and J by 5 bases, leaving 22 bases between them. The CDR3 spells CAGTGTPEAHEQYF. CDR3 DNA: TGTGCCGGAACCGGGACACCCGAAGCCCACGAGCAGTACTTC.

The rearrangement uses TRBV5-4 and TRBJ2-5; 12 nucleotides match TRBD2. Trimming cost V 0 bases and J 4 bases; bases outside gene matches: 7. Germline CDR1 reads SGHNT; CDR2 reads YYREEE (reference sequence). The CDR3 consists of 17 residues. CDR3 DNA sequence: TGTGCCAGCAGCTTGGGACTAGCGGGAGTGGGAGGAGAGACCCAGTACTTC. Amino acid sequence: CASSLGLAGVGGETQYF.

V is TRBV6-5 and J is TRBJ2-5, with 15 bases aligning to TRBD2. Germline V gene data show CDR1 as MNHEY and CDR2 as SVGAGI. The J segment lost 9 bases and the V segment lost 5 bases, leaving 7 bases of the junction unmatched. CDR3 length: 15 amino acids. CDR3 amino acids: CASSAGTSGGYPQYF. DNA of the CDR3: TGTGCCAGCAGTGCGGGGACTAGCGGGGGGTACCCCCAGTACTTC.

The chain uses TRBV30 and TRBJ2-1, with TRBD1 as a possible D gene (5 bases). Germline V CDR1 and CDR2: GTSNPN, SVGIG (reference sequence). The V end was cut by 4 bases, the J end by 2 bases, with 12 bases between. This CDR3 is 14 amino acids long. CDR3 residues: CAWKKGLAYNEQFF. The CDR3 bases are TGTGCCTGGAAAAAGGGGCTAGCCTACAATGAGCAGTTCTTC.

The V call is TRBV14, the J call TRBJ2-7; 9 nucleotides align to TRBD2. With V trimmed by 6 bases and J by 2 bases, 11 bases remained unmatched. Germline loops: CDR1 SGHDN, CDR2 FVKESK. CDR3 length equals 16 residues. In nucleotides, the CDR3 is TGTGCCAGCAGTCCCCGGAGCGGGAGGAAAGCCTACGAGCAGTACTTC. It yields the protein CASSPRSGRKAYEQYF.

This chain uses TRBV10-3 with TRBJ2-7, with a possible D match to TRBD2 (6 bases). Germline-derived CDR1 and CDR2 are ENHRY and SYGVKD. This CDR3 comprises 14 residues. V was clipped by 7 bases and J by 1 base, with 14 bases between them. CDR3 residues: CAITRRLGSYEQYF. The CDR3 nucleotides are TGTGCCATCACAAGAAGACTAGGTTCCTACGAGCAGTACTTC.

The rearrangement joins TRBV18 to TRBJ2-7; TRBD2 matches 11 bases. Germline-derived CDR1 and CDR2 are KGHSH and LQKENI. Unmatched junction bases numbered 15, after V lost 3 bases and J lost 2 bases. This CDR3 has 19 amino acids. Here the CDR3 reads CASSPTSGTSGGGPYEQYF. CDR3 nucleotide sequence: TGTGCCAGCTCACCTACGTCCGGGACTAGCGGAGGGGGGCCCTACGAGCAGTACTTC.

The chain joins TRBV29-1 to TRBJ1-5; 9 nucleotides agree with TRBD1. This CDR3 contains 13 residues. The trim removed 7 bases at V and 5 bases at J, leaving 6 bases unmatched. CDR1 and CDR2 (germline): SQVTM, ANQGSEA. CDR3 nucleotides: TGCAGCGCGGGACAGGGTCCGGATCAGCCCCAGCATTTT. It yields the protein CSAGQGPDQPQHF.

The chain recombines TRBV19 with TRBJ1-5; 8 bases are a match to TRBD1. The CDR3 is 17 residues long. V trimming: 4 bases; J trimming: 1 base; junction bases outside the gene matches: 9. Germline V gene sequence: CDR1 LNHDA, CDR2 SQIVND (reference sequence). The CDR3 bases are TGTGCCAGTAGTACGGACAGGGTCTCGATAAGCAATCAGCCCCAGCATTTT. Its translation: CASSTDRVSISNQPQHF.

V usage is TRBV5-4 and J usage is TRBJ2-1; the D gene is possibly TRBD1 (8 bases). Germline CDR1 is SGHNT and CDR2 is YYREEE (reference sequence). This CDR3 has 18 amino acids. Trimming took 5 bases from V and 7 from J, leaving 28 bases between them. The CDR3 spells CASSPGQGRPRERNEQFF. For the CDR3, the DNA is TGTGCCAGCAGTCCCGGACAGGGCCGGCCGCGGGAGCGGAATGAGCAGTTCTTC.

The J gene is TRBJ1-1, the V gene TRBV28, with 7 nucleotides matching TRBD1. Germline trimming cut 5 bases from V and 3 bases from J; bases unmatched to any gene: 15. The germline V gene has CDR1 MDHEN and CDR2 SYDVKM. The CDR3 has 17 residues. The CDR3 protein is CASSSIHGRGADTEAFF. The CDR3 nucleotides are TGTGCCAGCAGTAGCATTCATGGCAGGGGGGCTGACACTGAAGCTTTCTTT.

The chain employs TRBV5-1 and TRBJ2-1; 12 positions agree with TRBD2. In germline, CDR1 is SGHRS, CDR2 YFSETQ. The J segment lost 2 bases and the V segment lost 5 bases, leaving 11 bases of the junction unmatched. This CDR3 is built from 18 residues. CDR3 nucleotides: TGCGCCAGCAGGGGGCAGGGGCGACTAGCGGGGGCCTACAATGAGCAGTTCTTC. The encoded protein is CASRGQGRLAGAYNEQFF.

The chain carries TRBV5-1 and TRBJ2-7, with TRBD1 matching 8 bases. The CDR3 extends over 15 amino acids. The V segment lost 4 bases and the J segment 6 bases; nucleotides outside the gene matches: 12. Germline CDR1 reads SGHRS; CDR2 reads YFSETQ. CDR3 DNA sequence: TGCGCCAGCAGCCATGGACAGGGTCCTTCCGTCGAGCAGTACTTC. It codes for CASSHGQGPSVEQYF.